The subject of this entry is one T cell receptor beta chain. This entry comes from a study of blood T cell repertoires in COVID-19. Study-wide background: Italy, Spain and the United States were the sources of the convalescent and acute COVID-19 samples. From T cells, B-cell-depleted T cells, or PBMCs came the material, which was cDNA or gDNA.

The method was immunoSEQ multiplex PCR; TCRdb's version includes in-frame clones alone and lacks a portion of them. Of under 300,000 clones in the sample, 90% are singletons; the top ten hold 2.1%. Germline V gives CDR1 MNHEY, CDR2 SMNVEV (reference sequence). The CDR3 totals 14 residues. V shed 6 bases, J shed 5 bases, and the junction held 7 bases outside the gene matches. Seattle's cohort entered during active infection and was followed longitudinally. The chain recombines TRBV27 with TRBJ1-5; 7 nucleotides align to TRBD1. This receptor was taken from a woman aged 55-69 years with COVID-19, enrolled during active disease. The sample consisted of peripheral blood. DNA for the CDR3: TGTGCCAGCAGCTACTATCAGGGGGATCAGCCCCAGCATTTT. It encodes CASSYYQGDQPQHF.